This TCR beta chain was recovered during a study of blood T cell repertoires in COVID-19 (dated by TCRdb to the early 2020s). A note on the overall study: Samples from collaborators originated in the United States, Italy and Spain and spanned both the acute and convalescent phases of COVID-19. The prospective study material was composed of cDNA or gDNA derived from T cells, B-cell-depleted T cells, or PBMCs. The dataset comprised deeply sampled blood TCRbeta repertoires from subjects exposed to, actively infected with, or recovered from COVID-19. A freely available public database, intended as a resource for researchers studying the immune response to SARS-CoV-2, is where the repertoires were released. Samples were obtained from the ongoing ImmuneRACE study (first 160 participants) and from 1,200 or so subjects provided by 6 global collaborators. Nearly every sample came with metadata listing a de-identified subject ID, COVID-19 status, age in years and sex. HLA class I and class II types, where available, came from metadata supplied by the sample provider rather than from assay-based typing.

The germline V gene gives CDR1 as MNHNS and CDR2 as SASEGT. Trimming removed 1 base from V and 4 bases from J, leaving 11 bases between the germline ends. Taken from cysteine to phenylalanine, the CDR3 has 14 residues. CDR3 DNA only is kept here, 42 bases in frame from base 1. About this clone: No cognate antigen has been identified for it. Base-call qualities are not available, and no considerably larger clone is one nucleotide away.

The research as a whole found: The amount of clinical and demographic metadata varied by source and participant and was provided uncurated.

The collaborating institutions used their own protocols to collect whole blood in K2EDTA tubes. For TCRbeta analysis, collaborators shipped samples as frozen whole blood, isolated PBMCs, or DNA extracted from either of those sample types. TCRbeta CDR3 regions were amplified from genomic DNA by means of the immunoSEQ Assay, a bias-controlled multiplex PCR. In the paper's pipeline: Nucleated cell counts per sample were estimated from amplification of reference gene primers within the assay. To quantify the absolute abundance of each unique TCRbeta CDR3 rearrangement, sequence reads were collapsed and filtered. For each sample, productive Simpson clonality was calculated as the square root of Simpson's diversity index over productive rearrangements. In its TCRdb copy, this immuneACCESS table keeps in-frame sequences only and misses some clones. Where compared with another copy, unresolved V genes explain less than half of these, and the others have no known cause. V, J and clone size are taken as reported in that table, and D and trimming were inferred from the DNA itself. The sample table records about 190,000 clones; around 88% of these occur just once. The ten most abundant clones make up about 4.1% of the sample.

Material for sequencing was peripheral blood. This clonotype originated in a woman in her twenties or thirties with acute or convalescent COVID-19. The rearrangement joined TRBV6-1 to TRBJ2-7; the D gene is perhaps TRBD2, on 6 matching bases. CDR3 protein: CASSEDLGRYEQYF. The sequenced DNA is TGTGCCAGCAGTGAAGACTTAGGGAGGTACGAGCAGTACTTC.